The 10 T cell receptor beta chains given below trace back to one sample, sequenced in a study of blood T cell repertoires in COVID-19. Clones were read by immunoSEQ multiplex PCR, and TCRdb kept only the in-frame ones, dropping some. The sample consists of 250,000 to 300,000 clones, 80% to 85% of them appearing once. Sequences were obtained from peripheral blood. The source of these receptors is a woman aged 60-70 years with active or convalescent COVID-19.

The chain is built from TRBV29-1 and TRBJ1-3, with TRBD1 matching over 8 bases. Unmatched junction bases numbered 11, after V lost 5 bases and J lost 8 bases. The CDR3 loop spans 14 amino acids. From germline, CDR1 is SQVTM and CDR2 ANQGSEA. This chain's CDR3 is CSVSPGGGVDTIYF. CDR3 DNA: TGCAGCGTTTCCCCAGGGGGCGGGGTGGACACCATATATTTT.

The rearrangement uses TRBV11-2 and TRBJ2-3; the D gene is possibly TRBD2 (7 bases). CDR3 length: 16 residues. The germline V gene encodes CDR1 SGHAT and CDR2 FQNNGV. Trimming cost V 5 bases and J 4 bases, with 19 bases left between them. CDR3: CASSPKGGGGADTQYF. The CDR3 DNA reads as TGTGCCAGCAGCCCCAAGGGAGGGGGGGGAGCAGATACGCAGTATTTT. Using reference TRBV11-2 and TRBJ2-3 for the parts outside the CDR3, the full variable domain is EAGVAQSPRYKIIEKRQSVAFWCNPISGHATLYWYQQILGQGPKLLIQFQNNGVVDDSQLPKDRFSAERLKGVDSTLKIQPAKLEDSAVYLCASSPKGGGGADTQYFGPGTRLTVL.

This clone was counted once. The rearrangement joins TRBV6-5 to TRBJ1-1; D gene unclear. Between the trimmed V and J ends, which lost 6 bases and 1 base, there was a span of 12 bases. The CDR3 consists of 14 residues. Per germline, CDR1 MNHEY and CDR2 SVGAGI. DNA of the CDR3: TGTGCCAGCAGCCCCCGGCGGGGGAACACTGAAGCTTTCTTT. Protein product: CASSPRRGNTEAFF.

This clone was observed once. This rearrangement joins TRBV11-2 to TRBJ2-1; TRBD2 matches at 12 bases. This CDR3 has 16 amino acids. Germline V gene sequence: CDR1 SGHAT, CDR2 FQNNGV. The junction had 8 bases not matched to a gene; V was cut back by 4 bases and J by 7 bases. The CDR3 coding sequence is TGTGCCAGCAGCTCTAGACTAGCGGGGGCCTTTAATGAGCAGTTCTTC. As protein: CASSSRLAGAFNEQFF.

The chain carries TRBV6-5 and TRBJ2-7; 12 nucleotides align to TRBD2. Germline values: CDR1 MNHEY, CDR2 SVGAGI. Trimming took 4 bases from V and 3 from J; bases not matched to a gene: 4. The CDR3 length is 15 residues. In DNA form, the CDR3 reads TGTGCCAGCAGTTCCCCACTAGCGGGAGGCTACGAGCAGTACTTC. Its protein product is CASSSPLAGGYEQYF.

The chain combines TRBV27 with TRBJ2-7; 13 bases match TRBD2. The CDR3 sequence is 18 residues long. V dropped 3 bases and J dropped 2; count of bases not matched to a gene: 10. CDR1 and CDR2 (germline): MNHEY, SMNVEV (reference sequence). The CDR3 loop is CASSFPKPGTSGAYEQYF. The CDR3 DNA sequence: TGTGCCAGCAGTTTTCCCAAACCGGGGACTAGCGGGGCCTACGAGCAGTACTTC.

V and J are TRBV4-3 and TRBJ2-3; D may be TRBD1 (5 bases). In germline, CDR1 is LGHNA, CDR2 YSLEER. CDR3 length equals 17 residues. V dropped 0 bases and J dropped 3 bases, with 16 bases sitting between them. The CDR3 DNA is TGCGCCAGCAGCCAAGATCCGTCTGGGGCCTGGACAGATACGCAGTATTTT. This codes for CASSQDPSGAWTDTQYF.

The chain uses TRBV9 and TRBJ2-5, with TRBD2 as a possible D gene (5 bases). Germline CDR1 and CDR2: SGDLS and YYNGEE. The V gene lost 3 bases and the J gene lost 0 bases, with 27 bases spanning the gap. CDR3 size: 20 residues. In DNA form, the CDR3 reads TGTGCCAGCAGCGGACCCAGAGCGGACCGCTCTAAATTGTACCAAGAGACCCAGTACTTC. It is translated as CASSGPRADRSKLYQETQYF.

The V and J genes are TRBV5-6 and TRBJ1-3; D is ambiguous. The CDR3 consists of 14 residues. Germline assignment: CDR1 SGHDT and CDR2 YYEEEE. V lost 0 bases to trimming and J lost 3 bases, with 7 bases between them. Written as DNA, the CDR3 is TGTGCCAGCAGCTTGGGTGGAGGTGGAAACACCATATATTTT. It specifies CASSLGGGGNTIYF.

This chain joins TRBV9 and TRBJ2-3; no reliable D call. Germline V CDR1 and CDR2: SGDLS, YYNGEE. CDR3 length: 16 residues. The ends were cut back, 4 bases at V and 3 bases at J, with 18 bases in the middle. CDR3 residues: CASSPHPETTTDTQYF. DNA of the CDR3: TGTGCCAGCAGCCCCCATCCGGAGACCACAACAGATACGCAGTATTTT.